These T cell receptor beta chains were read from a single sample in a study of T cell clones after liver transplantation. Profiling relied on immunoSEQ multiplex PCR, and the TCRdb table lists in-frame clones only, not all of them. The sample consists of 40,000 to 65,000 clones, less than 85% of them appearing once. Sequencing used CD4+ T cells from blood, obtained before liver transplant. These receptor sequences come from a human donor who received a liver transplant. CDR3s include the opening cysteine and the closing phenylalanine or tryptophan. A D gene is named only where the DNA matches it firmly. Part of the rows lack a size; the others show once, few, many or a class for expanded clones.

J gene,clone size,D gene,V gene,CDR3 length,CDR3 DNA,CDR3 protein
TRBJ1-1,few,NA,TRBV19,14,TGTGCCAGTAGTAGGATGGGACAGAACACTGAAGCTTTCTTT,CASSRMGQNTEAFF
TRBJ2-3,NA,NA,TRBV7-2,15,TGTGCCGGGGCCGGGGGTTACGCTAGCACAGATACGCAGTATTTT,CAGAGGYASTDTQYF
TRBJ2-3,NA,NA,TRBV6-1,19,TGTGCCAGCAGTGAGTTGGGGGCCGTTGATAGAGTTCTCACAGATACGCAGTATTTT,CASSELGAVDRVLTDTQYF
TRBJ1-4,NA,NA,TRBV5-1,14,TGCGCCAGCGCTATAGGTCCTTCAAATGAAAAACTGTTTTTT,CASAIGPSNEKLFF
TRBJ2-7,NA,NA,TRBV2,17,TGTGCCAGCAGCTCGACCCCGGGGGGCAGACCCTCCTACGAGCAGTACTTC,CASSSTPGGRPSYEQYF
TRBJ2-4,NA,TRBD1,TRBV5-4,17,TGTGCCAGCAGCCCGACCCTACAGGGGATGGGAAAAAACATTCAGTACTTC,CASSPTLQGMGKNIQYF
TRBJ1-1,NA,NA,TRBV13,13,TGTGCCAGCAGCTTAAGGGGGAGGACTGAAGCTTTCTTT,CASSLRGRTEAFF
TRBJ2-1,once,TRBD2,TRBV2,13,TGTGCCAGCAAGACTAGCGGGAGCGGTGAGCAGTTCTTC,CASKTSGSGEQFF
TRBJ2-5,NA,NA,TRBV7-9,15,TGTGCCAGCAGTCATCCTCCCAGGGGACCAGAGACCCAGTACTTC,CASSHPPRGPETQYF
TRBJ2-1,NA,TRBD2,TRBV11-3,15,TGTGCCAGCAGCTTGGCGGGAGGGCCGAGATATGAGCAGTTCTTC,CASSLAGGPRYEQFF
TRBJ1-5,NA,TRBD1,TRBV6-1,14,TGTGCCAGCAGTGATAACACAGGGGTGGGGCCCCAGCATTTT,CASSDNTGVGPQHF
TRBJ2-2,NA,TRBD1,TRBV4-1,15,TGCGCCAGCAGCCGCACAGGGGGCAACACCGGGGAGCTGTTTTTT,CASSRTGGNTGELFF
TRBJ2-7,NA,TRBD2,TRBV5-4,15,TGTGCCAGCAGCCATAGCGGGGGACGATCCTACGAGCAGTACTTC,CASSHSGGRSYEQYF
TRBJ1-1,once,TRBD1,TRBV6-1,14,TGTGCCAGCAGTTCAACAGGGGGCAACACTGAAGCTTTCTTT,CASSSTGGNTEAFF
TRBJ2-5,NA,NA,TRBV18,14,TGTGCCAGCTCACCAGGACCAGCCGTGGAGACCCAGTACTTC,CASSPGPAVETQYF
TRBJ1-3,NA,NA,TRBV10-1,13,TGCGCCAGCAGTGGGGGGTCTGGAAACACCATATATTTT,CASSGGSGNTIYF
TRBJ1-1,NA,NA,TRBV7-6,15,TGTGCCAGCAGCTTAGTCGACAACTCGAACACTGAAGCTTTCTTT,CASSLVDNSNTEAFF
TRBJ1-4,NA,NA,TRBV29-1,13,TGCAGCGCTGGAAGCACAGCTAATGAAAAACTGTTTTTT,CSAGSTANEKLFF
TRBJ2-3,NA,NA,TRBV5-1,16,TGCGCCAGCAATCCCGGAACGGGCCCGGGCAGAGATACGCAGTATTTT,CASNPGTGPGRDTQYF
TRBJ2-2,NA,TRBD2,TRBV4-3,19,TGCGCCAGCAGCCAAGATTTGACTAGCGGGGGGTATGGTGCCGGGGAGCTGTTTTTT,CASSQDLTSGGYGAGELFF
TRBJ2-7,NA,NA,TRBV10-3,18,TGTGCCATCAGTACCAGCCCGAGTAGACTTCTCAAGGTTCACGAGCAGTACTTC,CAISTSPSRLLKVHEQYF
TRBJ2-1,NA,TRBD2,TRBV11-2,16,TGTGCCAGCAGCTCCGGGACTAGCGGGTCCTACAATGAGCAGTTCTTC,CASSSGTSGSYNEQFF
TRBJ1-6,NA,TRBD1,TRBV7-2,18,TGTGCCAGCAGCTTATACCCCCCGGGACAGGGATTTAATTCACCCCTCCACTTT,CASSLYPPGQGFNSPLHF
TRBJ2-1,medium-sized,NA,TRBV7-2,12,TGTGCCAGCAGCTTAGCGAGGGTTGAGCAGTTCTTC,CASSLARVEQFF
TRBJ2-5,NA,NA,TRBV9,13,TGTGCCAGCAGCCCGAGAGGTCAAGAGACCCAGTACTTC,CASSPRGQETQYF
TRBJ2-4,NA,TRBD1,TRBV11-1,16,TGTGCCAGCAGCTTGGGCAAGGGGGCCTCCAAAAACATTCAGTACTTC,CASSLGKGASKNIQYF
TRBJ1-2,once,NA,TRBV7-2,13,TGTGCCAGCAGCTTTCCAGAGGGCTATGGCTACACCTTC,CASSFPEGYGYTF
TRBJ1-3,NA,NA,TRBV5-1,15,TGCGCCAGCAGCCCCGGCGGCCGCTCTGGAAACACCATATATTTT,CASSPGGRSGNTIYF
TRBJ2-3,NA,NA,TRBV2,15,TGTGCCAGCAGCGGGCCCGGGACATACACAGATACGCAGTATTTT,CASSGPGTYTDTQYF
TRBJ2-7,NA,NA,TRBV19,13,TGTGCCAGTAGTGAAGGGACCCGAGGGTCCGCGTACTTC,CASSEGTRGSAYF
TRBJ1-2,NA,NA,TRBV27,14,TGTGCCAGCAGTTTGAAGAGTCATAACTATGGCTACACCTTC,CASSLKSHNYGYTF
TRBJ1-2,once,NA,TRBV19,16,TGTGCCAGTAGTACTCGGGCCGGCCCGGCGGGCTATGGCTACACCTTC,CASSTRAGPAGYGYTF
TRBJ2-3,NA,TRBD2,TRBV30,16,TGTGCCTGGAGGGACAATAGCGGGTTTTACACAGATACGCAGTATTTT,CAWRDNSGFYTDTQYF